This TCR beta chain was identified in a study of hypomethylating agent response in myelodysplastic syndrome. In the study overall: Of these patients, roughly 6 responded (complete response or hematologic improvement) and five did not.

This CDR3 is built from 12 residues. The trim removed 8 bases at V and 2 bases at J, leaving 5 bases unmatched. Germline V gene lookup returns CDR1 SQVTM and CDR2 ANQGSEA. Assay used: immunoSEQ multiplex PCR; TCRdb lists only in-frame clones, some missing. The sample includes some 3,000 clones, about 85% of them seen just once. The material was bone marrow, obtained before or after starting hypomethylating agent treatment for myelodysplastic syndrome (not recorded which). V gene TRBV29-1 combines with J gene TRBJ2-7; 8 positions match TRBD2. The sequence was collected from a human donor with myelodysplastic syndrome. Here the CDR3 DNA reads TGCAGCCTCGGGGGGGTTGCCTACGAGCAGTACTTC. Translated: CSLGGVAYEQYF.